This T cell receptor (beta chain) appears in the sequencing data of a study of T cell responses to AZD1222 COVID-19 vaccine. Clones were sequenced by immunoSEQ multiplex PCR, and TCRdb holds only the in-frame ones, with some missing. Of about 130,000 clones in the sample, 75% to 95% were seen once. V lost 2 bases to trimming and J lost 3 bases, with 11 bases between them. The CDR3 covers 14 residues. Germline CDR1 is MDHEN and CDR2 is SYDVKM. The sequence derives from an adult in good health. The sequences come from peripheral blood, collected on day 0 of AZD1222 vaccination. The V gene is TRBV28, the J gene TRBJ2-7; D is undetermined. CDR3 DNA: TGTGCCAGCAGTTTAATGGGTAAAGACTACGAGCAGTACTTC. As protein: CASSLMGKDYEQYF.